This T cell receptor beta chain was sequenced for a study of blood T cells in healthy people across ages (dated by TCRdb to 2015 to 2017). In the study overall: Template switching captured roughly one uniquely barcoded TCR beta cDNA molecule per two T cells in model experiments. Age-related changes in TCR beta repertoire diversity were measured in the study by deep sequencing normalized with unique cDNA molecular identifiers. Donors were grouped into four age groups: young (average approximately 15 years), middle-aged (roughly 40), aged (around 60) and long-lived (roughly 80). Donors of different ages were randomly distributed across sequencing lanes to avoid experimental bias. Using the same blood draw, the study looked at two additional independent replicas of 1 million unique cDNA reads for two donors, one aged 18 to 30 and the other aged 80 or older. Summary of the overall study and its limitations: Total diversity estimates from one million sequenced T cells were considered lower bounds and underestimates. Compared with the aged group, the long-lived group had more naive CD4+ T cells, fewer expanded clones and increased TCR diversity, a pattern suggesting age selection. Observed TCR beta diversity per million T cells fell roughly linearly with age, and a significant reduction was already apparent by age approximately 41. The percentage of naive T cells measured by flow cytometry correlated strongly with observed TCR beta diversity. Bulk unsorted PBMC profiling prevented conclusive comparison of naive and antigen-experienced compartments. The CMV infection status of donors was not known, potentially confounding age-related changes in expanded clonotypes.

As to this clonotype: Its specific antigen is unknown. Base qualities were left out, and no much larger clone turns up one base away.

Systemically healthy Caucasian individuals from Russia, about 38 in total and aged roughly 6 to 100 years, were included as donors. Around 9.8 milliliters of peripheral blood were collected from each donor into EDTA-treated Vacutainer tubes. PBMCs were isolated by Ficoll-Paque density-gradient centrifugation, with at least 6 million obtained per sample. Trizol reagent was used to extract total RNA from PBMCs, with at least 6 micrograms per sample. For every donor, flow cytometry on a PBMC aliquot measured the percentage of naive CD45RAhigh/CD27high T cells. V and J are trimmed by 4 bases and 7 bases, and the gene matches miss 6 bases of the junction. CDR1 and CDR2, per the germline V gene, are MDHEN and SYDVKM. From cysteine to phenylalanine, the CDR3 is 14 amino acids long. Only CDR3 DNA remains: 42 bases, in frame from the first base. The receptor library was made with 5' RACE. The data were produced on an Illumina HiSeq 2500. A second PCR of roughly 6 to 11 cycles was run with a J-beta primer mix and a sample-barcoded 5' primer. A unique molecular identifier was introduced onto each TCR beta cDNA molecule by a template-switch 5' adaptor carrying 12 random nucleotides. Each sample yielded at least 2.5 million CDR3-containing paired-end reads. First-strand cDNA was synthesized from all RNA with the Mint cDNA synthesis kit, primed by a TRBC-specific oligonucleotide. All cDNA was treated with uracil-DNA glycosylase and then went through a first 18-cycle PCR with the universal primers M1SS and BC2_uni_R. Per the original workflow: For normalization, 1 million high-quality reads were randomly selected from each sample, with every read carrying a distinct molecular identifier. Reads with shared molecular identifiers were discarded instead of being binned into consensus sequences. CDR3 identification, clonotype clustering and error correction used MiTCR with a Q25 quality threshold and the strictest error-elimination algorithm. A nonparametric unseen species model using Euler transformation provided a lower-bound estimate of total TCR beta diversity. TCRdb applied fastp at Q25 and MiXCR to the public reads, then kept only in-frame beta chains. Rows with one shared CDR3 protein collapse into an entry with the most common genes and DNA. These V and J calls are TCRdb output, not the study's own analysis. Here the sample has around 710,000 distinct CDR3 sequences; more than 40% occur a single time. The ten largest make up approximately 22% of the sample.

Rearrangement joined TRBV28 to TRBJ1-5; 8 junctional bases match TRBD1. The source material was blood. The receptor comes from a woman aged 55-75 years in good health. The nucleotides read TGTGCCAGCAGTTCTCCAGGGGGCCGGCAGCCCCAGCATTTT. This encodes CASSSPGGRQPQHF.